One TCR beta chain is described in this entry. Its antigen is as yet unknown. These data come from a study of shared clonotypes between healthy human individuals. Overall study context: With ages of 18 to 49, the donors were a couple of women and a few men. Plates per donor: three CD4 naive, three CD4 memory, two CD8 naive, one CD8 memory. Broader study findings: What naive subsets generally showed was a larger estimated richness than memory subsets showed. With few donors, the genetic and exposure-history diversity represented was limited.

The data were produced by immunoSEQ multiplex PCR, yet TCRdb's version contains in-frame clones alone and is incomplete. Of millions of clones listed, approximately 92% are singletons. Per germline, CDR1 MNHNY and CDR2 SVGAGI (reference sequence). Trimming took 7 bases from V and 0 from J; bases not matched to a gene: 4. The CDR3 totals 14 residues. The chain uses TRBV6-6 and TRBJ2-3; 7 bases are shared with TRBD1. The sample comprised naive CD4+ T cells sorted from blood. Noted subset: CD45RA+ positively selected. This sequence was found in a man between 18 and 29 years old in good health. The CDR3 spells CASTPTGSTDTQYF. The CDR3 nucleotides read TGTGCCAGCACCCCGACAGGGAGCACAGATACGCAGTATTTT.